The entry below describes one T cell receptor (beta chain). The germline V gene encodes CDR1 MNHNY and CDR2 SVGAGI (reference sequence). CDR3 length equals 14 residues. V shed 5 bases, J shed 5 bases, and the junction held 8 bases outside the gene matches. The entry originates in a study of blood T cell repertoires in COVID-19. The data were produced by immunoSEQ multiplex PCR, yet TCRdb's version contains in-frame clones alone and is incomplete. The sample includes 65,000 or so clones, about 83% seen only once; the top ten take roughly 23%. This sequence was found in a human donor in a cohort sampled during active COVID-19. The material sequenced was peripheral blood. This chain joins TRBV6-6 and TRBJ2-5, with TRBD1 identical over 7 bases. CDR3 residues: CASSRGGDVETQYF. CDR3 nucleotides: TGTGCCAGCAGTAGAGGGGGCGACGTGGAGACCCAGTACTTC.